This entry lists 6 T cell receptor beta chains sequenced from one sample in a study of blood T cell repertoires in COVID-19. Produced via immunoSEQ multiplex PCR; TCRdb's table is partial and in-frame only. Found here are 400,000 to 550,000 clones, 85% to 90% of them singletons; the top ten hold 4% to 5.5%. The sample taken for sequencing was peripheral blood. The receptors come from a woman in her twenties or thirties with acute or convalescent COVID-19.

This clone showed up just once. The genes are TRBV12-3 or TRBV12-4 and TRBJ2-1, with TRBD2 identical over 7 bases. Germline trimming cut 5 bases from V and 10 bases from J; bases unmatched to any gene: 8. This CDR3 spans 13 amino acids. The CDR3 loop is CASSLRTSREQFF. The CDR3 DNA sequence: TGTGCCAGCAGTCTTCGGACTAGTCGAGAGCAGTTCTTC.

The chain recombines TRBV2 with TRBJ2-5; 7 bases match TRBD2. CDR1 and CDR2 from the germline V gene are SNHLY and FYNNEI. The V segment lost 3 bases and the J segment 2 bases; nucleotides outside the gene matches: 6. The CDR3 loop spans 15 amino acids. CDR3 nucleotides: TGTGCCAGCAGTGAGGAGACGGGGGGACAAGAGACCCAGTACTTC. It codes for CASSEETGGQETQYF.

The genes are TRBV7-2 and TRBJ1-1; 10 nucleotides line up with TRBD1. The germline V gene encodes CDR1 SGHTA and CDR2 FQGNSA. The CDR3 sequence is 13 residues long. The ends lost 5 bases at V and 8 bases at J; junction bases unmatched: 5. CDR3 sequence (DNA): TGTGCCAGCAGCCGACAGGGGGCCGGCGAAGCTTTCTTT. Its translation: CASSRQGAGEAFF. Looking up the rest from reference TRBV7-2 and TRBJ1-1 gives the full variable domain: GAGVSQSPSNKVTEKGKDVELRCDPISGHTALYWYRQSLGQGLEFLIYFQGNSAPDKSGLPSDRFSAERTGGSVSTLTIQRTQQEDSAVYLCASSRQGAGEAFFGQGTRLTVV.

This clone has just a few counts. As DNA, the CDR3 is TGTGCCAGCAGCTTAGAGGGACTCTACAATCAGCCCCAGCATTTT. This gives the protein CASSLEGLYNQPQHF. The V call is TRBV7-2, the J call TRBJ1-5, with a weak D call TRBD1 (5 bases). This CDR3 region has 15 residues. Germline lookup yields CDR1 SGHTA and CDR2 FQGNSA. The V and J ends lost 1 base and 3 bases respectively, with 10 bases between them.

The V and J genes are TRBV5-1 and TRBJ2-3; TRBD1 might be the D (6 bases). The CDR3 loop spans 13 amino acids. The germline V gene has CDR1 SGHRS and CDR2 YFSETQ. Trimming removed 8 bases at V and 3 bases at J, with 13 bases between. CDR3 region: CASRQVVTDTQYF. CDR3 sequence (DNA): TGCGCCAGTAGACAGGTTGTAACAGATACGCAGTATTTT.

V and J are TRBV28 and TRBJ1-2, with 9 bases that match TRBD1. Unmatched junction bases numbered 7, after V lost 4 bases and J lost 7 bases. Germline V gives CDR1 MDHEN, CDR2 SYDVKM. CDR3 length: 14 residues. DNA of the CDR3: TGTGCCAGCAGTTCTACAGGGGGCGGTCGTGGCTACACCTTC. Translation gives CASSSTGGGRGYTF.